This entry is about one T cell receptor (beta chain). Its antigen has not been determined. Base quality data are lacking; no much larger clone is found one base away. The cohort consisted of some 670 healthy bone marrow donors. At the time of sampling, all cohort members were nominally healthy, though unrecorded immune exposures were likely present. The donor was CMV seropositive and was included in the group of around 300 seropositive cohort members. A peripheral blood sample was provided by each donor, and peripheral blood mononuclear cells were used for TCR beta sequencing. Genomic DNA was extracted from the blood cell samples with the Qiagen DNeasy Blood Extraction Kit. The entry originates in a study of cytomegalovirus exposure and HLA in healthy donors listed by TCRdb under 2017. Context from the whole study: An earlier analysis of roughly 500 of the donors reported approximately 300 Gb of sequence data and 117 million unique TCR beta sequences obtained from around 170 million T cells. Donor age, sex, ethnicity and CMV serostatus were collected together with the repertoire data. The aim of the study was to test whether cataloging public T cell receptors could identify signatures of past pathogen exposure. High-throughput TCR immunosequencing, statistical association of individual TCRs with disease status, and machine learning were combined to predict cytomegalovirus infection status. Typing coverage varied by locus: 629-630 donors for A, B, C, DRB1 and DQB1; approximately 520 for DQA1; about 570 for DPA1; some 470 for DPB1. About five DR-DQ haplotypes were treated as single units for association and clustering because of strong linkage in the cohort. The later analysis used no new phenotypic data to find candidate immune exposures, relying instead on TCR beta sequences and their occurrence across donors. In a later analysis, previously published TCR beta repertoires from more than 500 donors were re-analyzed and high-resolution HLA genotyping was added so that TCR occurrence patterns could be studied. A later genetic analysis took genome-wide SNP genotypes for about three fifths of the 666 donors and used that subset as a discovery cohort. In addition to the first cohort of around 670 subjects, a separate validation cohort of around 110 different subjects was used. Every repertoire in the discovery cohort had been generated on one and the same sequencing platform. Among around 400 genotyped donors of the cohort, an average of roughly 230,000 unique TCR beta nucleotide sequences was sequenced per donor, of which about 18% were non-productive. An early release covering around 630 HLA-typed donors comprised approximately 290 gigabases of sequencing data and around 80 million unique TCR sequences. Using immunosequencing, the study profiled T cell repertoires from 550 to 750 subjects and related those repertoires to cytomegalovirus serostatus. Class I and class II HLA loci were covered by the typing at four-digit resolution. In an earlier analysis of 587 of the donors, high-throughput TCR beta sequencing was used to judge whether each TCR beta V gene segment behaved as functional or pseudogenic. Among the roughly 400 genotyped donors, approximately 77% belonged to the genetic ancestry cluster associated with self-reported Caucasian donors.

Preparation of the library involved the immunoSEQ multiplex PCR assay. For the multiplex PCR, a mixture combining 60 forward primers for TCR Vbeta segments and 13 reverse primers for TCR Jbeta segments was used. The CDR3 region of rearranged TCR beta genes was amplified from genomic DNA by a multiplex PCR assay. The amplified TCR beta libraries were sequenced on the Illumina HiSeq System as 87-base-pair reads. The authors processed their data as follows. A later analysis counted tens of millions of unique TCR beta chains across the 550 to 700 repertoires, and some 12 million of these chains were shared by at least two donors. Raw reads were error-corrected and collapsed into unique sequences with a nearest-neighbor algorithm that merged closely related sequences to remove PCR and sequencing errors. V, D and J gene segments were assigned by aligning CDR3 sequences to IMGT reference sequences. For a sequence to be retained, at least a six-nucleotide match to both a V gene segment and a J gene segment was required. A rearrangement was called productive if the CDR3 had no stop codons and remained in frame with V and J, and every other rearrangement was called non-productive. Following IMGT convention, CDR3 was defined as the stretch from the second conserved V-encoded cysteine to the conserved J-encoded phenylalanine. The earlier analysis of 500 to 750 of the donors excluded any sequence lacking an unambiguous match to a single V gene segment. In an earlier analysis of several hundred of the donors, V segments were called functional above 56.7% productive rearrangements and were called segregating when the between-donor standard deviation exceeded 5%. A statistical classification framework was built for diagnosing cytomegalovirus status from the catalog of TCR beta chain sequences. V and J gene assignment, in a later analysis, came from comparing TCR nucleotide sequences with IMGT/GENE-DB human TR gene sequences. The TCRdist pipeline was used in a later analysis to assign CDR3 sequences and most-parsimonious VDJ recombination scenarios. In a later analysis, each TCR beta chain was defined by its CDR3 amino acid sequence together with its V-gene family, and reads without a unique V-gene family were excluded. As a way to deal with suspected cross-contamination and a sequencing artifact, a later analysis dropped hundreds of nucleotide sequences that were highly shared and had low generation probability. In a later analysis, a clonal expansion index for each public chain was calculated from normalized within-repertoire ranks of inferred template counts. A later analysis computed generation probabilities with a VDJ recombination model fitted to out-of-frame rearrangements, and checked the results against IGoR. In a later analysis, hypergeometric tests were used to score TCR-TCR, TCR-HLA and TCR-CMV co-occurrence, with a repertoire-size bias correction applied to TCR pairs. False discovery rates were estimated in a later analysis by permuting HLA or CMV assignments 20 times. In a later analysis, co-occurring TCRs were grouped with DBSCAN, and TCRdist sequence similarity was added when clustering was performed within HLA-allele-positive subsets. For co-occurrence clustering, repertoires with fewer than 30,000 or more than 120,000 public chains were excluded, along with four to six repertoires with anomalous nucleotide sharing. The source is immuneACCESS, and TCRdb retained only in-frame sequences with V and J called. Part of the clones is not carried over; for the studies checked, unresolved V genes explain less than half of this, and the remainder is unexplained. D and trimming were read from the DNA, whereas the V and J calls and clone size are those reported in that table. Recorded for this sample are 75,000 to 90,000 clones; 72% of them occurred a single time. The top ten clones comprise approximately 10% of the sample.

From a lookup of the germline V gene, CDR1 and CDR2 are MDHEN and SYDVKM. From the cysteine up to the phenylalanine, the CDR3 has a length of 15 residues. The DNA shown is the 45-base CDR3, in frame from base 1. Clipping removes 5 bases from V and 7 bases from J, with 9 as the unmatched junction base count. The investigation overall reported the following: Some IMGT-functional V segments, including TRBV6-2 and TRBV6-3, could not be told apart with the 87-base-pair reads, so those segments were excluded. According to the authors, the approach could potentially be generalized to other disease states and immunological phenotypes. In a later analysis, 16,951 TCR beta sequences were associated with specific HLA alleles at a false discovery rate of 0.05. Three of the identified cytomegalovirus-associated TCR beta chains were confirmed in vitro to be specific for cytomegalovirus antigens. Immune exposure information for the cohort was limited to CMV serostatus. A cluster of highly shared sequence variants was judged likely to represent a technical artifact of the sequencing pipeline. V-gene and J-gene trimming of TCR beta chains was associated with a missense DCLRE1C variant in a later genetic analysis, and the association was replicated in an independent cohort. In an earlier analysis of some 540 of the donors, most TCR beta V segments appeared in productive rearrangements about 87% or about 30% of the time, broadly matching IMGT annotations. Correlated functional status among segregating V segments might be attributable to linkage disequilibrium, but an unknown experimental factor could not be ruled out. Because counts were too low, some 17 rarely observed V segments, including chromosome 9 orphons, were left out of the earlier analysis of about 500 of the donors. In both the original and validation cohorts, the classifier was reported to diagnose cytomegalovirus status with high specificity and sensitivity. Because HLA typing was missing for some donors at each locus, association tests included only the typed subset. In a later analysis, HLA-associated TCR beta chains were found to be more clonally expanded and to have lower generation probabilities than equally common non-associated chains. A later genetic analysis reported fewer N-insertions in productive TCRs among donors in an Asian-associated ancestry cluster than the roughly 720-donor mean. Roughly uniform sequencing depth across donors was assumed in presence/absence analyses, although this assumption may not hold. Most TCR sequences were observed very rarely across donors, whereas some public TCRs were present in many individuals. This cohort had only TCR beta chains sequenced, and the lack of alpha or paired-chain data limited which features could be detected. According to a later analysis, most CMV-associated TCR beta chains appeared to be HLA-restricted, and the HLA associations seemed to be driven largely by CMV exposure. Strong co-occurrence of HLA alleles, especially DR and DQ, made assigning TCR associations to individual alleles difficult. A total of roughly 160 TCR beta chains were listed by the study as associated with cytomegalovirus. A later analysis reported that several top co-occurrence clusters appeared linked to parvovirus B19, influenza, CMV and Epstein-Barr virus. A further reported finding was that TCR beta sequences accurately predicted the HLA-A and HLA-B alleles for most subjects in the first cohort. A later analysis found that TCR association rates varied across HLA loci, with DRB1 alleles showing the most associated TCRs and HLA-C alleles the fewest.

The receptor chain draws on TRBV28 and TRBJ1-4; 8 of the junction bases match TRBD1. The clonotype originates from a woman between 35 and 50 years old in good health and CMV-seropositive. Sequencing was performed on PBMCs. The DNA is as follows: TGTGCCAGCAGTCCGAGGACAGGGCGAAGTGAAAAACTGTTTTTT. Its translation is CASSPRTGRSEKLFF.